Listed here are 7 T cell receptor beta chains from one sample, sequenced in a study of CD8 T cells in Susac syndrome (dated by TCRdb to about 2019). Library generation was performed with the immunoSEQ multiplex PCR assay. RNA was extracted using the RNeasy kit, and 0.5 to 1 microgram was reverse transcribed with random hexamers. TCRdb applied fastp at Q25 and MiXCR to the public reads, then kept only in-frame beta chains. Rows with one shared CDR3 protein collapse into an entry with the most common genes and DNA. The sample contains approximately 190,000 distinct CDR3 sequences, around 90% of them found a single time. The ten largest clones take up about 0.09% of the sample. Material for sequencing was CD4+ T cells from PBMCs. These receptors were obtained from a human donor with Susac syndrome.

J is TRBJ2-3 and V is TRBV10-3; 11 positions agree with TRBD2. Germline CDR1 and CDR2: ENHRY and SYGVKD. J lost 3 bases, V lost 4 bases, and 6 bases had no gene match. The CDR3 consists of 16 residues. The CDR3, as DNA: TGTGCCATCAGTGTTTCACTAGCGGGAGAAACAGATACGCAGTATTTT. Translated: CAISVSLAGETDTQYF.

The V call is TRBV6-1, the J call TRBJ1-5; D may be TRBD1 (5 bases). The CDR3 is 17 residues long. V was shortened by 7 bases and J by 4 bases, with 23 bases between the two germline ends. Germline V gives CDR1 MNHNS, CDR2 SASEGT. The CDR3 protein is CASTKTGGFSANQPQHF. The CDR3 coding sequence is TGTGCCAGCACCAAAACAGGAGGGTTTTCGGCGAATCAGCCCCAGCATTTT.

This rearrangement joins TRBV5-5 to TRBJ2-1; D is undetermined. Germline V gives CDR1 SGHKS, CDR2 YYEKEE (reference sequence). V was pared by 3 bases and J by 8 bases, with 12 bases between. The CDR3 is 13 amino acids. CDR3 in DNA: TGTGCCAGCAGCTATGTGCAAGGGTATGAGCAGTTCTTC. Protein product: CASSYVQGYEQFF.

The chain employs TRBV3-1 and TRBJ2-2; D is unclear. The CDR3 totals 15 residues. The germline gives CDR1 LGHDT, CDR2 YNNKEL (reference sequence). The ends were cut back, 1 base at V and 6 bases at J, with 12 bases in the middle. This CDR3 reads CASSQADTQPGELFF. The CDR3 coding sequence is TGTGCCAGCAGCCAAGCAGATACACAACCCGGGGAGCTGTTTTTT.

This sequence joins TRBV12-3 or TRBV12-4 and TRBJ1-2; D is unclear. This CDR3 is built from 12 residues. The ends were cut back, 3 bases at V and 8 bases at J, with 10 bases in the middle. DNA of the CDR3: TGTGCCAGCAGTTTCCAAACTCGGGGCTACACCTTC. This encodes CASSFQTRGYTF.

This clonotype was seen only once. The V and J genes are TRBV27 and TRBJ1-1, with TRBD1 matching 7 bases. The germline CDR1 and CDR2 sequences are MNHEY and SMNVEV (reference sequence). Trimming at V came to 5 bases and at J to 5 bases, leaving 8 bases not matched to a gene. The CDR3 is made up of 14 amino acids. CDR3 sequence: CASSIQTGLTEAFF. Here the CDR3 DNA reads TGTGCCAGCAGTATCCAGACAGGGTTGACTGAAGCTTTCTTT.

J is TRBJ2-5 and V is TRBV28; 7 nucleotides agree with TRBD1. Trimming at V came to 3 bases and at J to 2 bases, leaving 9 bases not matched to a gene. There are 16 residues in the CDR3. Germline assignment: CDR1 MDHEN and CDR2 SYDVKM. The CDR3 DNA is TGTGCCAGCAGTTTGTTCGGTCAGGGGGTACAAGAGACCCAGTACTTC. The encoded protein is CASSLFGQGVQETQYF. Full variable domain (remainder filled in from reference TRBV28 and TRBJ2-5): DVKVTQSSRYLVKRTGEKVFLECVQDMDHENMFWYRQDPGLGLRLIYFSYDVKMKEKGDIPEGYSVSREKKERFSLILESASTNQTSMYLCASSLFGQGVQETQYFGPGTRLLVL.